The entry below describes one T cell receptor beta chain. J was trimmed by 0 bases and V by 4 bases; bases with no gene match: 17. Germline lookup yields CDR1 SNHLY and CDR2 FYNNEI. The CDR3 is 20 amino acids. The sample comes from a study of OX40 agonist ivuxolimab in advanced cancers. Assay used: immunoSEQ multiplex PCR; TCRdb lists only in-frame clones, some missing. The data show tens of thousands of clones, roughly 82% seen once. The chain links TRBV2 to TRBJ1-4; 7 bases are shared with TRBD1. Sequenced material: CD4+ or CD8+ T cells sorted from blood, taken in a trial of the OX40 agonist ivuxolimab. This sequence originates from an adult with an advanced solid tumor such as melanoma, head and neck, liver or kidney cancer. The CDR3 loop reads CASSVGVGLGQSATNEKLFF. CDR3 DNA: TGTGCCAGCAGTGTGGGAGTGGGGTTGGGACAGTCAGCAACTAATGAAAAACTGTTTTTT.